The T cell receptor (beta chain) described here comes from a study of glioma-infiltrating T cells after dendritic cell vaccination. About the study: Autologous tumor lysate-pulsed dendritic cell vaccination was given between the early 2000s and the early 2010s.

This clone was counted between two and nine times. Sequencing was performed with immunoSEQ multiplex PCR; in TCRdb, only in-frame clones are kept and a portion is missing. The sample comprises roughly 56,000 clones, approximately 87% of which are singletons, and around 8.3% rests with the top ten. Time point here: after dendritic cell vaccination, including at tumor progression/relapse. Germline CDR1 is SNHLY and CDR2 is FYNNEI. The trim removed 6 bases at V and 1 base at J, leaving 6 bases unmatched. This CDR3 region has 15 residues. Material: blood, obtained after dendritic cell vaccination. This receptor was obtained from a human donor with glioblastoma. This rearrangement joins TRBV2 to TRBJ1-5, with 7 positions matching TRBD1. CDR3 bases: TGTGCCAGCAGCGAGGGACAGTTGAGCAATCAGCCCCAGCATTTT. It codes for CASSEGQLSNQPQHF.